The 32 T cell receptor beta chains in this list originate from one sample, sequenced in a study of PD-1 blockade in mismatch repair-deficient tumors. Using immunoSEQ multiplex PCR, the repertoire was profiled, and TCRdb retains in-frame clones only, with some absent. This table has over 60,000 clones, 70% to 90% appearing once. The sample here was peripheral blood, taken 52 weeks after starting pembrolizumab. The receptors here all came from an adult with mismatch repair-deficient cancer.

This clone was counted a single time. The V gene is TRBV19, the J gene TRBJ2-1; TRBD1 or TRBD2 may be the D gene (5 bases each). The V end was cut by 4 bases, the J end by 0 bases, with 16 bases between. Germline V gene lookup returns CDR1 LNHDA and CDR2 SQIVND (reference sequence). The CDR3 has 17 amino acids. The CDR3 DNA follows: TGTGCCAGTAGTAAAGTCGGGACGCAGAGCTCCTACAATGAGCAGTTCTTC. It codes for CASSKVGTQSSYNEQFF. Drawing the rest from reference TRBV19 and TRBJ2-1, the complete variable domain is DGGITQSPKYLFRKEGQNVTLSCEQNLNHDAMYWYRQDPGQGLRLIYYSQIVNDFQKGDIAEGYSVSREKKESFPLTVTSAQKNPTAFYLCASSKVGTQSSYNEQFFGPGTRLTVL.

This sequence joins TRBV11-3 and TRBJ2-7; 10 nucleotides match TRBD2. Germline loops: CDR1 SGHNT, CDR2 YENEEA. The V gene end was trimmed by 4 bases and the J gene end by 1 base; junction bases not matched to a gene: 4. The CDR3 has 15 amino acids. CDR3 sequence: CASSSISGRSYEQYF. The CDR3 DNA sequence: TGTGCCAGCAGCTCGATTAGCGGGAGGTCCTACGAGCAGTACTTC. The variable domain in full, completed from reference TRBV11-3 and TRBJ2-7, reads EAGVVQSPRYKIIEKKQPVAFWCNPISGHNTLYWYLQNLGQGPELLIRYENEEAVDDSQLPKDRFSAERLKGVDSTLKIQPAELGDSAVYLCASSSISGRSYEQYFGPGTRLTVT.

The J gene is TRBJ2-7, the V gene TRBV7-2, with TRBD2 identical over 9 bases. The CDR3 is 15 amino acids. Germline lookup yields CDR1 SGHTA and CDR2 FQGNSA. After removal of 3 bases from V and 0 bases from J, the junction contained 3 bases not matched to a gene. The CDR3 DNA reads as TGTGCCAGCAGCTTTTTTAGCGGGAGCTCCTACGAGCAGTACTTC. As protein: CASSFFSGSSYEQYF.

In its sample, this clone is medium-sized. CDR3 nucleotides: TGTGCCAGCACCGAACTCTCGGACAGATCGACCGGGGAGCTGTTTTTT. This encodes CASTELSDRSTGELFF. This rearrangement joins TRBV28 to TRBJ2-2; perhaps TRBD1 as D (6 bases). V dropped 7 bases and J dropped 5 bases, with 20 bases sitting between them. There are 16 residues in the CDR3. Per germline, CDR1 MDHEN and CDR2 SYDVKM. Full variable domain (missing parts from reference TRBV28 and TRBJ2-2): DVKVTQSSRYLVKRTGEKVFLECVQDMDHENMFWYRQDPGLGLRLIYFSYDVKMKEKGDIPEGYSVSREKKERFSLILESASTNQTSMYLCASTELSDRSTGELFFGEGSRLTVL.

Here the CDR3 reads CASSQVGTSYEQYF. The DNA of the CDR3 is TGCGCCAGCAGCCAAGTTGGGACTAGCTACGAGCAGTACTTC. The chain employs TRBV4-1 and TRBJ2-7; 8 bases fit TRBD2. J lost 3 bases, V lost 1 base, and 2 bases had no gene match. The germline V gene has CDR1 MGHRA and CDR2 YSYEKL. The CDR3 spans 14 residues.

The CDR3, as DNA: TGTGCCAGCAGCTCCGGACCAGGCTCCTACAATGAGCAGTTCTTC. Residues: CASSSGPGSYNEQFF. The chain couples TRBV11-2 to TRBJ2-1; D gene ambiguous. V was pared by 4 bases and J by 0 bases, with 10 bases between. The CDR3 has 15 amino acids. The germline gives CDR1 SGHAT, CDR2 FQNNGV.

The CDR3 protein is CASSLGGQEQFF. The CDR3 DNA sequence: TGTGCCAGCAGTCTTGGGGGTCAAGAGCAGTTCTTC. The V gene is TRBV5-6, the J gene TRBJ2-1, with D perhaps given as TRBD1 or TRBD2 (5 bases each). V gave up 5 bases and J gave up 10 bases, with 13 bases separating them. This CDR3 comprises 12 residues. CDR1 and CDR2 (germline): SGHDT, YYEEEE.

This rearrangement joins TRBV4-1 to TRBJ2-7, with 7 bases matching TRBD1. The CDR3 spans 16 residues. The germline gives CDR1 MGHRA, CDR2 YSYEKL. Losses at the gene ends were 0 bases for V and 2 bases for J; bases not matched to a gene: 7. Here the CDR3 DNA reads TGCGCCAGCAGCCAAGACAACCGGGACAGCACCTACGAGCAGTACTTC. Translating it yields CASSQDNRDSTYEQYF.

This chain uses TRBV18 with TRBJ2-7; weak D call: TRBD1 (5 bases). The germline CDR1 and CDR2 sequences are KGHSH and LQKENI. The V gene lost 3 bases and the J gene lost 3 bases, with 15 bases spanning the gap. There are 15 residues in the CDR3. The CDR3 loop reads CASSPLGVNDYEQYF. CDR3 in DNA: TGTGCCAGCTCACCCTTAGGGGTTAACGACTACGAGCAGTACTTC.

Points on this clone: A far more abundant clone sits one base away, making this likely a read error. The chain recombines TRBV4-3 with TRBJ1-4, with a tentative D call TRBD1 (5 bases). V was cut by 5 bases and J by 3 bases, with 16 bases left in between. Germline CDR1 and CDR2: LGHNA and YSLEER. The CDR3 has 16 amino acids. CDR3 in DNA: TGCGCCAGCAGCTTGGGGGGTCGGGGGTCTAATGAAAAACTGTTTTTT. It specifies CASSLGGRGSNEKLFF.

This chain links TRBV7-6 with TRBJ1-1, with 9 bases lining up with TRBD1. Germline CDR1 and CDR2: SGHVS and FNYEAQ. The CDR3 loop spans 16 amino acids. The V segment lost 1 base and the J segment 3 bases; nucleotides outside the gene matches: 6. Here the CDR3 reads CASSLVGRTGDTEAFF. The CDR3 bases are TGTGCCAGCAGCTTAGTAGGTAGGACAGGGGACACTGAAGCTTTCTTT.

V and J are TRBV2 and TRBJ2-1; 9 bases fit TRBD1. The germline V gene has CDR1 SNHLY and CDR2 FYNNEI. The V gene end was trimmed by 5 bases and the J gene end by 3 bases; junction bases not matched to a gene: 5. The CDR3 consists of 15 residues. The DNA of the CDR3 is TGTGCCAGCAGTAGCGACAGGGGGATCTACAATGAGCAGTTCTTC. Amino acids: CASSSDRGIYNEQFF.

This sequence joins TRBV19 and TRBJ1-1; D call uncertain. Looked up from germline, CDR1 is LNHDA and CDR2 is SQIVND (reference sequence). Trimming cost V 1 base and J 1 base, with 7 bases left between them. The CDR3 has 14 residues. The CDR3: CASSIVMGNTEAFF. CDR3 sequence (DNA): TGTGCCAGTAGTATAGTAATGGGGAACACTGAAGCTTTCTTT.

This clone occurred once. CDR3 sequence reads: CASRGIYNEQFF. CDR3 nucleotide sequence: TGTGCCAGCCGTGGGATATACAATGAGCAGTTCTTC. This rearrangement joins TRBV6-6 to TRBJ2-1; D unclear. The germline CDR1 and CDR2 sequences are MNHNY and SVGAGI (reference sequence). The CDR3 sequence is 12 residues long. V gave up 8 bases and J gave up 4 bases, with 9 bases separating them.

J is TRBJ2-3 and V is TRBV7-6, with D possibly matching TRBD1 (5 bases). The CDR3 consists of 15 residues. CDR1 is SGHVS, CDR2 FNYEAQ, per germline. V lost 1 base to trimming and J lost 4 bases, with 12 bases between them. DNA for the CDR3: TGTGCCAGCAGCTTAGTAGCCCAGGGCCCAGATACGCAGTATTTT. Translating gives CASSLVAQGPDTQYF.

The rearrangement joins TRBV18 to TRBJ2-2; TRBD1 aligns across 8 bases. Germline V gene lookup returns CDR1 KGHSH and CDR2 LQKENI. V shed 11 bases, J shed 6 bases, and the junction held 5 bases outside the gene matches. This CDR3 has 12 amino acids. CDR3 nucleotides: TGTGCCGGGCGGACAGGGCCCGGGGAGCTGTTTTTT. It specifies CAGRTGPGELFF. Full variable domain (outside the CDR3, taken from reference TRBV18 and TRBJ2-2): NAGVMQNPRHLVRRRGQEARLRCSPMKGHSHVYWYRQLPEEGLKFMVYLQKENIIDESGMPKERFSAEFPKEGPSILRIQQVVRGDSAAYFCAGRTGPGELFFGEGSRLTVL.

This sequence joins TRBV7-8 and TRBJ2-3, with D tentatively TRBD2 (6 bases). Germline CDR1 SGHVS, CDR2 FQNEAQ. V shed 2 bases and J shed 4 bases, with 22 bases lying between them. The CDR3 spans 18 residues. CDR3: CASSLIYAEAGSSDTQYF. The CDR3 DNA sequence: TGTGCCAGCAGCTTAATCTACGCGGAGGCGGGGAGCTCAGATACGCAGTATTTT.

The V call is TRBV28, the J call TRBJ2-7, with TRBD2 as a possible D gene (6 bases). CDR3 length: 14 amino acids. CDR1 is MDHEN and CDR2 is SYDVKM in the germline V gene. Trimming stripped 0 bases from V and 2 bases from J, with 8 bases between. This chain's CDR3 is CASSLWGTPYEQYF. CDR3 DNA sequence: TGTGCCAGCAGTTTATGGGGGACTCCCTACGAGCAGTACTTC. Supplemented by reference TRBV28 and TRBJ2-7, the full variable domain reads DVKVTQSSRYLVKRTGEKVFLECVQDMDHENMFWYRQDPGLGLRLIYFSYDVKMKEKGDIPEGYSVSREKKERFSLILESASTNQTSMYLCASSLWGTPYEQYFGPGTRLTVT.

V gene TRBV15 combines with J gene TRBJ2-3; the match to TRBD2 covers 10 bases. CDR1 and CDR2 from the germline V gene are LNHNV and YYDKDF (reference sequence). Trimming at V came to 1 base and at J to 5 bases, leaving 6 bases not matched to a gene. CDR3 size: 16 residues. The CDR3 region is CATSRVLAGEEDTQYF. The DNA for the CDR3 is TGTGCCACCAGCAGAGTTCTAGCGGGAGAGGAAGATACGCAGTATTTT.

The CDR3 here is CSVEDFGESNIQYF. CDR3 DNA sequence: TGCAGCGTTGAAGACTTCGGGGAGTCGAACATTCAGTACTTC. The rearrangement joins TRBV29-1 to TRBJ2-4, with D tentatively TRBD2 (5 bases). Germline V CDR1 and CDR2: SQVTM, ANQGSEA. The CDR3 runs to 14 residues. Trimming shortened V by 0 bases and J by 7 bases, and 13 bases separated the two germline ends.

This sequence joins TRBV5-6 and TRBJ2-5; D possibly matches TRBD1 or TRBD2 (5 bases each). CDR1 and CDR2 from the germline V gene are SGHDT and YYEEEE. Trimming shortened V by 0 bases and J by 5 bases, and 20 bases separated the two germline ends. The CDR3 is 17 residues long. CDR3 region: CASSLDGQGPYAETQYF. CDR3 coding DNA: TGTGCCAGCAGCTTGGATGGGCAGGGACCGTACGCGGAGACCCAGTACTTC.

The rearrangement joins TRBV28 to TRBJ2-5, with 7 bases aligning to TRBD2. Germline V lookup: CDR1 MDHEN, CDR2 SYDVKM. The CDR3 extends over 13 amino acids. J was trimmed by 5 bases and V by 6 bases; bases with no gene match: 6. For the CDR3, the DNA is TGTGCCAGCAGCCAAACTAGCGCGGAGACCCAGTACTTC. Encoded protein: CASSQTSAETQYF.

The chain combines TRBV9 with TRBJ2-1; 11 bases are shared with TRBD2. The germline V gene encodes CDR1 SGDLS and CDR2 YYNGEE. The CDR3 is 18 amino acids. J lost 2 bases, V lost 0 bases, and 7 bases had no gene match. Here the CDR3 reads CASSVGGLGLAAYNEQFF. CDR3 coding DNA: TGTGCCAGCAGCGTAGGGGGTCTGGGACTAGCGGCCTACAATGAGCAGTTCTTC. The complete variable domain, with remaining parts taken from reference TRBV9 and TRBJ2-1, reads DSGVTQTPKHLITATGQRVTLRCSPRSGDLSVYWYQQSLDQGLQFLIQYYNGEERAKGNILERFSAQQFPDLHSELNLSSLELGDSALYFCASSVGGLGLAAYNEQFFGPGTRLTVL.

The gene calls are TRBV19 and TRBJ2-5; D perhaps matches TRBD2 (6 bases). The CDR3 is 14 residues long. Germline V CDR1 and CDR2: LNHDA, SQIVND (reference sequence). V shed 5 bases and J shed 5 bases, with 15 bases lying between them. DNA of the CDR3: TGTGCCAGTAGTGAAGCGGGTTGGGGGGAGACCCAGTACTTC. Translation gives CASSEAGWGETQYF. The complete variable domain, with remaining parts taken from reference TRBV19 and TRBJ2-5, reads DGGITQSPKYLFRKEGQNVTLSCEQNLNHDAMYWYRQDPGQGLRLIYYSQIVNDFQKGDIAEGYSVSREKKESFPLTVTSAQKNPTAFYLCASSEAGWGETQYFGPGTRLLVL.

The chain is built from TRBV28 and TRBJ2-5; perhaps TRBD2 as D (6 bases). The CDR3 loop spans 15 amino acids. Germline loops: CDR1 MDHEN, CDR2 SYDVKM. Trimming took off 3 bases at V and 2 bases at J, with 13 bases between the two ends. CDR3 loop: CASSFDSGTQETQYF. For the CDR3, the DNA is TGTGCCAGCAGTTTCGATAGCGGTACGCAAGAGACCCAGTACTTC.

The chain has TRBV5-5 and TRBJ2-5; perhaps TRBD1 as D (5 bases). The V end lost 3 bases, the J end lost 5 bases, and 8 bases lay between the germline ends. Germline V gene sequence: CDR1 SGHKS, CDR2 YYEKEE (reference sequence). This CDR3 spans 12 amino acids. CDR3 nucleotides: TGTGCCAGCAGCTGGGGCAGGGAGACCCAGTACTTC. Its protein product is CASSWGRETQYF.

The chain carries TRBV15 and TRBJ2-7; TRBD2 aligns across 7 bases. V was pared by 1 base and J by 4 bases, with 1 base of the junction left unmatched. The CDR3 contains 13 residues. Germline-derived CDR1 and CDR2 are LNHNV and YYDKDF (reference sequence). CDR3 DNA sequence: TGTGCCACCAGCAGAGGACTAGCTTACGAGCAGTACTTC. Protein product: CATSRGLAYEQYF.

This clone was recorded once. The J gene is TRBJ2-7, the V gene TRBV7-9; D gene ambiguous. This CDR3 contains 13 residues. Germline V gene data show CDR1 as SEHNR and CDR2 as FQNEAQ (reference sequence). Trimming pared 1 base from V and 5 bases from J, leaving 9 bases between. As DNA, the CDR3 is TGTGCCAGCAGCTTAGACCCAAAGGACGAGCAGTACTTC. This encodes CASSLDPKDEQYF.

CDR3 protein: CAISDGPGELFF. The DNA of the CDR3 is TGTGCCATCAGTGACGGACCCGGGGAGCTGTTTTTT. The genes are TRBV10-3 and TRBJ2-2, with D hard to call. CDR1 and CDR2 from the germline V gene are ENHRY and SYGVKD. The CDR3 contains 12 residues. Trimming shortened V by 3 bases and J by 6 bases, and 5 bases separated the two germline ends.

The genes are TRBV6-5 and TRBJ2-1; D is possibly TRBD1 (6 bases). The germline CDR1 and CDR2 sequences are MNHEY and SVGAGI. The V gene lost 7 bases and the J gene lost 6 bases, with 7 bases spanning the gap. This CDR3 has 11 amino acids. The CDR3 loop is CASNRANEQFF. As DNA, the CDR3 is TGTGCCAGCAACAGGGCCAATGAGCAGTTCTTC.

This chain joins TRBV27 and TRBJ2-7; 11 positions match TRBD1. In germline, CDR1 is MNHEY, CDR2 SMNVEV (reference sequence). Trimming removed 5 bases from V and 4 bases from J; junction bases left unmatched: 10. CDR3 length: 16 residues. CDR3 protein: CASSPQRTGGVYEQYF. In nucleotides, the CDR3 is TGTGCCAGCAGTCCTCAACGGACAGGGGGCGTTTACGAGCAGTACTTC.

This clone has more than one count but fewer than ten. V usage is TRBV19 and J usage is TRBJ2-7; 11 positions agree with TRBD2. The V gene end was trimmed by 5 bases and the J gene end by 5 bases; junction bases not matched to a gene: 8. This CDR3 is 15 amino acids long. Germline V gene sequence: CDR1 LNHDA, CDR2 SQIVND (reference sequence). The CDR3 DNA is TGTGCCAGTAGTTTAACCGGGACTAGCGGAAACGAGCAGTACTTC. Its protein is CASSLTGTSGNEQYF.